A selection of T cell receptor beta chains follows, all from one sample in a study of graft-versus-host responses after intestinal transplantation. Repertoires were generated with immunoSEQ multiplex PCR, while TCRdb's copy carries only in-frame clones and drops some. In the table there are tens of thousands of clones, roughly 90% of which are singletons. Which antigens these TCRs recognize remains unknown. The input for sequencing was unstimulated CD4+ T cells sorted from spleen or lymph node cells, taken before intestinal transplant. Receptors originate from a human donor who received an intestinal transplant. CDR3s include the opening cysteine and the closing phenylalanine or tryptophan. D genes are given only for firm matches. The size field is filled for only some rows; it gives once, few, many or a size class.

CDR3 protein: CASSVTSGDYNEQFF
CDR3 DNA: TGTGCCAGCAGCGTGACTAGCGGGGACTACAATGAGCAGTTCTTC
V gene: TRBV2
D gene: TRBD2
J gene: TRBJ2-1
clone size: NA

CDR3 protein: CASSLARQGTGELFF
CDR3 DNA: TGCGCCAGCAGCTTGGCCCGGCAGGGAACCGGGGAGCTGTTTTTT
V gene: TRBV5-1
D gene: NA
J gene: TRBJ2-2
clone size: once

CDR3 protein: CASSLRDMNTEAFF
CDR3 DNA: TGTGCCAGCAGCTTGCGGGACATGAACACTGAAGCTTTCTTT
V gene: TRBV5-4
D gene: NA
J gene: TRBJ1-1
clone size: NA

CDR3 protein: CASRGTGGMTGANVLTF
CDR3 DNA: TGTGCCAGCAGAGGGACAGGGGGCATGACTGGGGCCAACGTCCTGACTTTC
V gene: TRBV2
D gene: TRBD1
J gene: TRBJ2-6
clone size: NA

CDR3 protein: CASSQRTSGYTDTQYF
CDR3 DNA: TGCGCCAGCAGCCAGAGGACTAGCGGCTACACAGATACGCAGTATTTT
V gene: TRBV4-1
D gene: TRBD2
J gene: TRBJ2-3
clone size: few

CDR3 protein: CSAVGTSGGMRNEQFF
CDR3 DNA: TGCAGCGCCGTGGGCACTAGCGGGGGCATGCGCAATGAGCAGTTCTTC
V gene: TRBV29-1
D gene: TRBD2
J gene: TRBJ2-1
clone size: NA

CDR3 protein: CASNRRGGRYGYTF
CDR3 DNA: TGTGCCAGCAACCGTCGAGGCGGGCGGTATGGCTACACCTTC
V gene: TRBV5-6
D gene: NA
J gene: TRBJ1-2
clone size: NA

CDR3 protein: CASRTFVGAGNTIYF
CDR3 DNA: TGTGCCAGCAGGACATTTGTGGGAGCTGGAAACACCATATATTTT
V gene: TRBV6-6
D gene: NA
J gene: TRBJ1-3
clone size: NA

CDR3 protein: CASSAGTGGPYEQYF
CDR3 DNA: TGTGCCAGCAGCGCCGGGACAGGGGGTCCCTACGAGCAGTACTTC
V gene: TRBV9
D gene: TRBD1
J gene: TRBJ2-7
clone size: NA

CDR3 protein: CASSQAGSDRGYSPLHF
CDR3 DNA: TGCGCCAGCAGCCAAGCGGGATCGGACAGGGGTTATTCACCCCTCCACTTT
V gene: TRBV4-1
D gene: TRBD1
J gene: TRBJ1-6
clone size: NA

CDR3 protein: CAAGQGGQPQHF
CDR3 DNA: TGTGCCGCAGGACAGGGCGGGCAGCCCCAGCATTTT
V gene: TRBV19
D gene: TRBD1
J gene: TRBJ1-5
clone size: NA

CDR3 protein: CASSSRGNTEAFF
CDR3 DNA: TGTGCCAGTAGCAGCAGGGGGAACACTGAAGCTTTCTTT
V gene: TRBV19
D gene: NA
J gene: TRBJ1-1
clone size: NA

CDR3 protein: CASSLASTPYGYTF
CDR3 DNA: TGTGCCAGCAGCTTGGCCTCGACACCGTATGGCTACACCTTC
V gene: TRBV5-5
D gene: NA
J gene: TRBJ1-2
clone size: NA

CDR3 protein: CASSIQGGLVAEAFF
CDR3 DNA: TGTGCCAGTAGTATACAGGGTGGGTTGGTGGCTGAAGCTTTCTTT
V gene: TRBV19
D gene: NA
J gene: TRBJ1-1
clone size: NA

CDR3 protein: CSVEEERGGYTF
CDR3 DNA: TGCAGCGTTGAGGAGGAACGGGGGGGCTACACCTTC
V gene: TRBV29-1
D gene: NA
J gene: TRBJ1-2
clone size: few

CDR3 protein: CASSPTSAAYEQYF
CDR3 DNA: TGTGCCAGCTCACCCACATCAGCGGCCTACGAGCAGTACTTC
V gene: TRBV18
D gene: NA
J gene: TRBJ2-7
clone size: NA

CDR3 protein: CAISEDRDYNEQFF
CDR3 DNA: TGTGCCATCAGCGAGGACAGGGACTACAATGAGCAGTTCTTC
V gene: TRBV10-3
D gene: TRBD1
J gene: TRBJ2-1
clone size: NA

CDR3 protein: CASSPDRAPGALHF
CDR3 DNA: TGTGCCAGCAGTCCGGACAGGGCCCCTGGGGCCCTCCACTTT
V gene: TRBV2
D gene: TRBD1
J gene: TRBJ1-6
clone size: NA

CDR3 protein: CASSPWGREETQYF
CDR3 DNA: TGCGCCAGCAGCCCATGGGGGCGCGAAGAGACCCAGTACTTC
V gene: TRBV5-1
D gene: NA
J gene: TRBJ2-5
clone size: NA

CDR3 protein: CASSPDFGNTIYF
CDR3 DNA: TGTGCCAGCAGCCCGGACTTCGGAAACACCATATATTTT
V gene: TRBV7-9
D gene: NA
J gene: TRBJ1-3
clone size: NA

CDR3 protein: CASSQSLAELAGGGELFF
CDR3 DNA: TGTGCCAGCAGCCAAAGCTTAGCGGAACTAGCGGGGGGAGGGGAGCTGTTTTTT
V gene: TRBV4-2
D gene: TRBD2
J gene: TRBJ2-2
clone size: NA

CDR3 protein: CASSLSRDSSYEQYF
CDR3 DNA: TGTGCCAGCAGCCTAAGCCGGGACAGCTCCTACGAGCAGTACTTC
V gene: TRBV7-3
D gene: TRBD1
J gene: TRBJ2-7
clone size: NA